Below, 7 T cell receptor beta chains from the same sample are listed, as sequenced in a study of regulatory T cells in long-lasting Graves disease. Time point given: newly diagnosed GD, antithyroid drugs for less than 3 months. The TCR library was made from RNA extracted from PBMCs. With iRepertoire HTBI primers and Arm-PCR of CDR3 regions, TCR beta libraries were built. TCRdb reanalysed the multiplex PCR reads using MiXCR and keeps one entry per CDR3 protein. Seen here are 300,000 to 400,000 distinct CDR3 sequences, 15% to 20% observed once, and the top ten hold less than 40%. Specimen: peripheral blood mononuclear cells (PBMCs), collected at new diagnosis, from a patient treated with antithyroid drugs. The receptors derive from a female donor with Graves disease.

This chain connects TRBV28 to TRBJ2-1, with D perhaps matching TRBD1 or TRBD2 (5 bases each). The V end lost 3 bases, the J end lost 6 bases, and 9 bases lay between the germline ends. The CDR3 spans 13 residues. CDR1 MDHEN and CDR2 SYDVKM come from the germline V gene. The CDR3 sequence: CASSFGAVNEQFF. CDR3 in DNA: TGTGCCAGCAGTTTCGGGGCGGTCAATGAGCAGTTCTTC.

There are many counts of this clonotype. The chain uses TRBV27 and TRBJ1-1; D possibly corresponds to TRBD1 (6 bases). This CDR3 comprises 13 residues. The germline V gene has CDR1 MNHEY and CDR2 SMNVEV (reference sequence). Trimming pared 6 bases from V and 3 bases from J, leaving 11 bases between. The CDR3 sequence: CASRWGAHTEAFF. DNA for the CDR3: TGTGCCAGCAGATGGGGGGCGCACACTGAAGCTTTCTTT.

This clonotype was seen ten or more times. The chain employs TRBV5-1 and TRBJ2-7; D ambiguous. The germline V gene has CDR1 SGHRS and CDR2 YFSETQ. CDR3 size: 12 residues. V was pared by 5 bases and J by 3 bases, with 9 bases between. CDR3 sequence reads: CASREKGYEQYF. In nucleotides, the CDR3 is TGCGCCAGCAGGGAGAAGGGCTACGAGCAGTACTTC.

In this sample, this clonotype turned up a few times. V is TRBV5-1 and J is TRBJ2-7, with D possibly TRBD2 on 5 matching bases. The CDR3 runs to 13 residues. Trimming removed 2 bases from V and 0 bases from J, with 6 bases in between. CDR1 and CDR2 from the germline V gene are SGHRS and YFSETQ. The CDR3 is CASSFDYSYEQYF. In DNA, the CDR3 is TGCGCCAGCAGCTTTGACTACTCCTACGAGCAGTACTTC.

To note about this clonotype: Possible read error: a much larger clone is one base away. It is likely a read error, because the conserved phenylalanine at the end of the CDR3 is missing. V is TRBV7-2 and J is TRBJ2-3; the D is unclear. Germline loops: CDR1 SGHTA, CDR2 FQGNSA. The CDR3 sequence is 15 residues long. The CDR3 DNA sequence: TGCGCCAGCAGCATTTCACGCGGCGGCACAGATACGCAGTATTAT. Translated: CASSISRGGTDTQYY.

Only a few counts were recorded for this clonotype. The chain couples TRBV7-8 to TRBJ2-1; 8 nucleotides agree with TRBD1. In germline, CDR1 is SGHVS, CDR2 FQNEAQ. V was pared by 1 base and J by 5 bases, with 4 bases of the junction left unmatched. The CDR3 has 15 amino acids. In DNA form, the CDR3 reads TGTGCCAGCAGCTTAGGGACAGGGACGAACAATGAGCAGTTCTTC. Amino acid sequence: CASSLGTGTNNEQFF.

This clonotype has ten or more counts. The rearrangement uses TRBV24-1 and TRBJ2-7; D may be TRBD2 (5 bases). Between the trimmed V and J ends, which lost 4 bases and 5 bases, there was a span of 20 bases. The CDR3 spans 16 residues. Germline V CDR1 and CDR2: KGHDR, SFDVKD. The DNA for the CDR3 is TGTGCCACCAGTGACAGCACCATAGAGGGTCTGCACGAGCAGTACTTC. Protein product: CATSDSTIEGLHEQYF.